This TCR beta chain comes out of a study of PD-1 blockade in classical Hodgkin lymphoma. Per germline, CDR1 ENHRY and CDR2 SYGVKD. The J segment lost 8 bases and the V segment lost 2 bases, leaving 9 bases of the junction unmatched. The CDR3 is 15 amino acids. Time point: cycle 4 day 1 (C4D1), after 6 weeks of nivolumab. Following autologous stem cell transplantation, relapse occurred in every patient, and exposure to brentuximab vedotin varied. It was by magnetic negative selection that CD4+ T cells were purified from thawed PBMCs. Generated by immunoSEQ multiplex PCR, the TCRdb table keeps only in-frame clones and is missing some. The sample lists more than 10,000 clones; 85% to 90% were seen once.

The J gene is TRBJ2-1, the V gene TRBV10-3, with 7 bases fitting TRBD1. Sample: CD4+ T cells from blood, taken before the fourth cycle of nivolumab. The receptor was isolated from a human donor with classical Hodgkin lymphoma. CDR3 in DNA: TGTGCCATCAGTGAGGATAGGGGGCCAGGCGATGAGCAGTTCTTC. The encoded protein is CAISEDRGPGDEQFF.